This entry describes one TCR beta chain. The sample belongs to a study of blood T cell repertoires in COVID-19. Only in-frame clones appear in the TCRdb table, and some are missing; sequencing was by immunoSEQ multiplex PCR. The data hold fewer than 200,000 clones, with roughly 80% observed a single time. CDR3 length equals 14 residues. The germline V gene has CDR1 PRHDT and CDR2 FYEKMQ (reference sequence). V shed 3 bases and J shed 0 bases, with 6 bases lying between them. Sequenced sample: PBMCs or T cells enriched from blood (not recorded which). The receptor's source is a woman between 45 and 60 years old who had recovered from COVID-19. The chain employs TRBV13 and TRBJ1-3; D gene ambiguous. The CDR3 bases are TGTGCCAGCAGCTTCACGGGCTCTGGAAACACCATATATTTT. Translation gives CASSFTGSGNTIYF.